This T cell receptor beta chain was found in a study of graft-versus-host responses after intestinal transplantation (dated by TCRdb to about 2021). Concerning the study at large: Multivisceral, liver-intestinal, or isolated intestinal transplants were received by the recipients. All recipients received anti-thymocyte globulin induction followed by maintenance tacrolimus and steroids for approximately 3 years. After intestinal transplantation, graft-versus-host and host-versus-graft alloreactive T cell clones were followed in the graft, circulation and bone marrow using bulk TCR-beta CDR3 sequencing. Alloreactive clones were identified by sequencing pre-transplant mixed lymphocyte reaction products and comparing them with unstimulated pre-transplant donor and recipient T cells. A cohort of about two dozen intestinal transplant recipients, including one retransplant, was enrolled, and 3 patients lacking pretransplant specimens were excluded. A peak of at least 4% donor T cells among recipient peripheral blood mononuclear cells was the definition used for donor T cell macrochimerism. Rather than being sequenced by the commercial service, samples from a few later patients were sequenced in-house on an Illumina MiSeq and processed with MiXCR.

The method was the immunoSEQ multiplex PCR assay. In most patients, genomic DNA was isolated using the Qiagen DNeasy Blood and Tissue Kit and sent frozen to Adaptive Biotechnologies for TCR sequencing. For most patients, genomic DNA was subjected to high-throughput TCR-beta CDR3 sequencing by Adaptive Biotechnologies. In the paper's pipeline: TCR sequencing data were retrieved from Adaptive's ImmunoSEQ software for around 19 patients, whereas a few other patients were processed with MiXCR and VDJtools. CD4 versus CD8 sorting errors were corrected by removing sequences found in both subsets at a frequency ratio below 5:1. CDR3 nucleotide sequences shared between donor and recipient were removed because the origin of such sequences could not be assigned. To be classed as alloreactive, a clone needed at least 2-fold expansion over unstimulated cells and a minimum CFSE-low frequency of 0.002% (template counts) or 0.001% (read counts). A clone was considered mappable if detected in the sequenced pre-transplant spleen, lymph node, or MLR CFSE-low populations of the donor or recipient. Cumulative frequency of alloreactive clones was calculated as a percentage of all sequences weighted by copy number. Drawn from immuneACCESS, this table holds only the in-frame rearrangements with V and J called that TCRdb kept. Clones are partly lost; checked studies trace under half to an unresolved V gene and leave the rest unexplained. The V and J calls and clone size were taken over from that table, and D and trimming were inferred from the DNA. The sample yields 100,000 or so clones; about 93% were counted once. The top ten clones comprise around 0.17% of the sample.

The CDR1 and CDR2 encoded by the germline V gene (reference sequence) are LNHDA and SQIVND. V was cut back by 7 bases and J by 4 bases, leaving a gap of 16 bases between them. Including the terminal cysteine and phenylalanine, the CDR3 comprises 15 residues. The only DNA kept is the CDR3, 45 bases in frame from the first base. Study-wide conclusions, independent of this receptor: GvH clones were detected in recipient bone marrow, and some appeared earlier in ileal mucosa or blood, consistent with an intestinal mucosal origin. The relatively low number and heterogeneity of intestinal transplant patients limited the conclusions. High GvH to HvG T cell clonal ratios were observed in the allografts of patients with donor T cell macrochimerism. Early after transplant, declines in HvG clones were associated with peak levels of circulating GvH clones.

The sample's time point, from its label and the paper: cells obtained before transplantation from donor or recipient. CD3+CD4+ and CD3+CD8+ populations were FACS-sorted from unstimulated pre-transplant donor and recipient cells taken from spleen or lymph nodes. Notes on this clone: There is no known antigen for this receptor. Within one base of it there is no much larger clone, and no base qualities were kept.

This chain joins TRBV19 to TRBJ2-2, and TRBD2 may be the D gene, going by 6 matching bases. This specimen consisted of unstimulated CD4+ T cells sorted from spleen or lymph node cells, obtained before intestinal transplant. This sequence originates from a human donor who received an intestinal transplant. The CDR3 protein is CASKGLATPTGELFF. The base sequence is TGTGCCAGTAAGGGCCTAGCGACTCCCACCGGGGAGCTGTTTTTT.